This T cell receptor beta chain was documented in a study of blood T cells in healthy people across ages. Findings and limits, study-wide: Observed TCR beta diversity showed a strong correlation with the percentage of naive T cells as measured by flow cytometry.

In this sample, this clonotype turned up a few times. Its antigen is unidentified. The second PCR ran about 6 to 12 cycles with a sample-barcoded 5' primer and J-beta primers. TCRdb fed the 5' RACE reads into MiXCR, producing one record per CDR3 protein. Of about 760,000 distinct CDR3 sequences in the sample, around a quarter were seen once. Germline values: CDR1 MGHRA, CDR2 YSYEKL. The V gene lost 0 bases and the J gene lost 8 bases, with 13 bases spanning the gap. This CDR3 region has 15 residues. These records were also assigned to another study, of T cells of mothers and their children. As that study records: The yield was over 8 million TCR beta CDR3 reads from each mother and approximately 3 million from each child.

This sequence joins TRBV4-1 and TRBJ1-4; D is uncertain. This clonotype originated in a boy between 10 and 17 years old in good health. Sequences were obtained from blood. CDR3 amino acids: CASSQEELGREKLFF. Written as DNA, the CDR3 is TGCGCCAGCAGCCAAGAGGAACTTGGACGCGAAAAACTGTTTTTT.